Below, 24 T cell receptor beta chains from the same sample are listed, as sequenced in a study of blood T cell repertoires in COVID-19. Here immunoSEQ multiplex PCR was the method, and the copy in TCRdb shows in-frame clones only, minus some. The profile shows 43,000 or so clones, roughly 86% of them singletons. Sequencing was performed on peripheral blood. Source of these receptors: a man between 60 and 75 years old with active COVID-19.

The V and J genes are TRBV19 and TRBJ1-5; D is uncertain. Trimming stripped 5 bases from V and 7 bases from J, with 24 bases between. The CDR3 loop spans 17 amino acids. Germline CDR1 reads LNHDA; CDR2 reads SQIVND (reference sequence). The CDR3 DNA follows: TGTGCCAGTAGTCTTCCTAATCCGATCCCTCTTCCCCAGCCCCAGCATTTT. This gives the protein CASSLPNPIPLPQPQHF.

This chain connects TRBV11-2 to TRBJ1-1; D may be TRBD1 (6 bases). The CDR3 has 14 residues. V dropped 1 base and J dropped 3 bases, with 9 bases sitting between them. Germline V gives CDR1 SGHAT, CDR2 FQNNGV. The CDR3 region is CASSLGGRDTEAFF. The CDR3 DNA is TGTGCCAGCAGCTTAGGGGGGCGGGACACTGAAGCTTTCTTT.

V gene TRBV30 combines with J gene TRBJ1-6; TRBD1 matches 10 bases. The CDR3 spans 15 residues. From germline, CDR1 is GTSNPN and CDR2 SVGIG (reference sequence). The J segment lost 11 bases and the V segment lost 2 bases, leaving 9 bases of the junction unmatched. The CDR3, as DNA: TGTGCCTGGAGTCCGTCGGGACAGGGGATGACACCCCTCCACTTT. Its translation: CAWSPSGQGMTPLHF.

By share, this clone counts as large. The rearrangement joins TRBV4-1 to TRBJ2-3, with D perhaps matching TRBD2 (5 bases). Germline CDR1 and CDR2: MGHRA and YSYEKL. V shed 0 bases and J shed 0 bases, with 19 bases lying between them. The CDR3 is 19 residues long. The CDR3, as DNA: TGCGCCAGCAGCCAAGATAGCGCTAGAGGCGCCCCCAGCACAGATACGCAGTATTTT. Its protein product is CASSQDSARGAPSTDTQYF.

The chain is built from TRBV11-2 and TRBJ1-1; D might be TRBD1 (6 bases). Germline V gene lookup returns CDR1 SGHAT and CDR2 FQNNGV. The CDR3 spans 13 residues. V lost 6 bases and J lost 1, with 9 bases in between. The CDR3 is CASRVGGNTEAFF. As DNA, the CDR3 is TGTGCCAGCAGAGTAGGGGGGAACACTGAAGCTTTCTTT.

The chain carries TRBV6-5 and TRBJ2-3; D possibly corresponds to TRBD1 (5 bases). The CDR3 spans 15 residues. V was trimmed by 6 bases and J by 4 bases, leaving 17 bases between them. CDR1 is MNHEY and CDR2 is SVGAGI in the germline V gene. CDR3 in DNA: TGTGCCAGCAGGTTTCAACCCAGGGTCTCAGATACGCAGTATTTT. This sequence encodes CASRFQPRVSDTQYF.

This sequence joins TRBV7-2 and TRBJ2-2, with 9 nucleotides matching TRBD2. V was pared by 5 bases and J by 3 bases, with 10 bases of the junction left unmatched. Germline-derived CDR1 and CDR2 are SGHTA and FQGNSA. The CDR3 sequence is 17 residues long. The CDR3 here is CASSREPGLAYTGELFF. The DNA of the CDR3 is TGTGCCAGCAGCCGGGAACCGGGACTAGCTTACACCGGGGAGCTGTTTTTT.

This chain uses TRBV7-8 with TRBJ2-2; D ambiguous. The CDR3 has 14 amino acids. Germline loops: CDR1 SGHVS, CDR2 FQNEAQ. V dropped 0 bases and J dropped 2 bases, with 4 bases sitting between them. The CDR3 bases are TGTGCCAGCAGCTTAGCCCCAAACACCGGGGAGCTGTTTTTT. Its translation is CASSLAPNTGELFF.

In this sample, this clone turned up once. The chain uses TRBV10-3 and TRBJ1-4, with D tentatively TRBD1 (5 bases). This CDR3 comprises 17 residues. Deletions cut 3 bases from V and 1 base from J, with 15 bases between. CDR1 is ENHRY, CDR2 SYGVKD, per germline. As DNA, the CDR3 is TGTGCCATCAGTGATGGATCGACAGCTAGAACTAATGAAAAACTGTTTTTT. It translates to CAISDGSTARTNEKLFF.

The CDR3 reads CASSETKGASYEQYF. CDR3 nucleotide sequence: TGTGCCAGCAGCGAAACAAAGGGAGCTTCCTACGAGCAGTACTTC. The gene calls are TRBV28 and TRBJ2-7, with D tentatively TRBD2 (5 bases). This CDR3 is built from 15 residues. Looked up from germline, CDR1 is MDHEN and CDR2 is SYDVKM. V lost 6 bases, J lost 1 base, and 16 bases lay in between.

The V call is TRBV3-1 (or the pseudogene TRBV3-2), the J call TRBJ2-3, with TRBD1 matching over 9 bases. V lost 3 bases, J lost 0 bases, and 13 bases stayed unmatched. The CDR3 contains 19 residues. Germline CDR1 is LGHDT and CDR2 is YNNKEL (reference sequence). The CDR3 reads CASSHSGTGQLPSTDTQYF. CDR3 nucleotide sequence: TGTGCCAGCAGCCATTCTGGGACAGGGCAGCTCCCTAGCACAGATACGCAGTATTTT.

This clone is classed as medium-sized. V usage is TRBV11-2 and J usage is TRBJ1-2; 7 nucleotides line up with TRBD1. The V and J ends lost 2 bases and 1 base, in that order; junction bases with no gene match: 10. The CDR3 covers 17 residues. Per the germline V gene, CDR1 is SGHAT and CDR2 is FQNNGV. This CDR3 is CASSLYPTGEDNYGYTF. The CDR3 bases are TGTGCCAGCAGCTTATACCCTACAGGGGAGGATAACTATGGCTACACCTTC.

This sequence joins TRBV7-9 and TRBJ2-1; TRBD1 aligns across 7 bases. V shed 5 bases, J shed 9 bases, and the junction held 13 bases outside the gene matches. The CDR3 is made up of 15 amino acids. Germline V gives CDR1 SEHNR, CDR2 FQNEAQ (reference sequence). CDR3 sequence: CASSPPGQRQGEQFF. The CDR3 DNA is TGTGCCAGCAGCCCACCGGGACAGAGACAGGGTGAGCAGTTCTTC. Together with reference TRBV7-9 and TRBJ2-1, the CDR3 gives the full variable domain: DTGVSQNPRHKITKRGQNVTFRCDPISEHNRLYWYRQTLGQGPEFLTYFQNEAQLEKSRLLSDRFSAERPKGSFSTLEIQRTEQGDSAMYLCASSPPGQRQGEQFFGPGTRLTVL.

The V call is TRBV28, the J call TRBJ2-1; perhaps TRBD1 as D (6 bases). The V gene lost 1 base and the J gene lost 2 bases, with 9 bases spanning the gap. This CDR3 is built from 15 residues. CDR1 and CDR2 (germline): MDHEN, SYDVKM. This chain's CDR3 is CASSLLDSTYNEQFF. The CDR3 DNA sequence: TGTGCCAGCAGTTTATTGGACAGCACCTACAATGAGCAGTTCTTC.

The chain couples TRBV11-3 to TRBJ2-5, with D hard to call. Trimming took off 1 base at V and 6 bases at J, with 6 bases between the two ends. Germline V gene sequence: CDR1 SGHNT, CDR2 YENEEA. The CDR3 is made up of 12 amino acids. The DNA of the CDR3 is TGTGCCAGCAGCTTAGGAGGCCAGACCCAGTACTTC. It yields the protein CASSLGGQTQYF.

The V gene is TRBV28, the J gene TRBJ1-1; the D is unclear. The germline V gene has CDR1 MDHEN and CDR2 SYDVKM. This CDR3 spans 18 amino acids. Trimming took 5 bases from V and 5 from J, leaving 27 bases between them. The CDR3 sequence: CASSLPRGSFREKTEAFF. CDR3 DNA sequence: TGTGCCAGCAGTCTCCCCCGGGGATCATTTAGGGAAAAGACTGAAGCTTTCTTT.

The chain combines TRBV29-1 with TRBJ2-4; tentative D call: TRBD1 (6 bases). The CDR3 covers 13 residues. V was pared by 7 bases and J by 1 base, with 11 bases between. Germline assignment: CDR1 SQVTM and CDR2 ANQGSEA. The CDR3 bases are TGCAGCGCCTTGGACAGCGCCAAAAACATTCAGTACTTC. Translation gives CSALDSAKNIQYF.

V usage is TRBV5-1 and J usage is TRBJ2-7; TRBD1 agrees at 8 bases. V trimming: 0 bases; J trimming: 5 bases; junction bases outside the gene matches: 7. Looked up from germline, CDR1 is SGHRS and CDR2 is YFSETQ. This CDR3 has 15 amino acids. In nucleotides, the CDR3 is TGCGCCAGCAGCTTGGTTGGGACAGGAGGGGACGAGCAGTACTTC. Amino acids: CASSLVGTGGDEQYF.

CDR3 DNA: TGTGCCAGCAGCTTAACGAGGGGGGACAGGGAGTACTTC. It encodes CASSLTRGDREYF. The V call is TRBV7-3, the J call TRBJ2-7; the match to TRBD1 covers 9 bases. The CDR3 has 13 amino acids. Germline V gene lookup returns CDR1 SGHTA and CDR2 FQGTGA. The V gene end was trimmed by 0 bases and the J gene end by 11 bases; junction bases not matched to a gene: 5.

This clone appeared a single time. This chain uses TRBV29-1 with TRBJ1-3; D remains ambiguous. V gave up 0 bases and J gave up 0 bases, with 15 bases separating them. The CDR3 spans 17 residues. CDR1 is SQVTM, CDR2 ANQGSEA, per germline. The CDR3: CSVEDLRRGSSGNTIYF. CDR3 coding DNA: TGCAGCGTTGAAGATCTTAGACGGGGAAGCTCTGGAAACACCATATATTTT.

This chain connects TRBV29-1 to TRBJ1-1, with TRBD1 as a possible D gene (5 bases). Germline CDR1 and CDR2: SQVTM and ANQGSEA. V was trimmed by 4 bases and J by 1 base, leaving 13 bases between them. CDR3 size: 14 residues. CDR3 loop: CSVGPGAGNTEAFF. The CDR3, as DNA: TGCAGCGTTGGACCTGGGGCAGGGAACACTGAAGCTTTCTTT.

The chain employs TRBV6-5 and TRBJ1-5; 7 bases map to TRBD1. The V segment lost 5 bases and the J segment 6 bases; nucleotides outside the gene matches: 7. In germline, CDR1 is MNHEY, CDR2 SVGAGI. The CDR3 loop spans 14 amino acids. CDR3 residues: CASSRTGVGQPQHF. The CDR3 DNA follows: TGTGCCAGCAGTAGAACAGGGGTTGGTCAGCCCCAGCATTTT.

This rearrangement joins TRBV6-4 to TRBJ2-1, with 11 bases fitting TRBD2. Trimming cost V 6 bases and J 10 bases; bases outside gene matches: 11. CDR1 is MRHNA and CDR2 is SNTAGT in the germline V gene. The CDR3 runs to 15 residues. The DNA for the CDR3 is TGTGCCAGCAGAATGGATAGCGGGAGGGCCAGAGAGCAGTTCTTC. Translating gives CASRMDSGRAREQFF.

A remark on this clone: In the same sample, other DNA sequences code for this CDR3. The chain employs TRBV24-1 and TRBJ2-2; TRBD1 agrees at 9 bases. The CDR3 is 16 residues long. Germline loops: CDR1 KGHDR, CDR2 SFDVKD. V dropped 2 bases and J dropped 6; count of bases not matched to a gene: 6. CDR3 DNA sequence: TGTGCCACCAGTGATTCCGGGACAGGGATAGCCGGGGAGCTGTTTTTT. Protein: CATSDSGTGIAGELFF.